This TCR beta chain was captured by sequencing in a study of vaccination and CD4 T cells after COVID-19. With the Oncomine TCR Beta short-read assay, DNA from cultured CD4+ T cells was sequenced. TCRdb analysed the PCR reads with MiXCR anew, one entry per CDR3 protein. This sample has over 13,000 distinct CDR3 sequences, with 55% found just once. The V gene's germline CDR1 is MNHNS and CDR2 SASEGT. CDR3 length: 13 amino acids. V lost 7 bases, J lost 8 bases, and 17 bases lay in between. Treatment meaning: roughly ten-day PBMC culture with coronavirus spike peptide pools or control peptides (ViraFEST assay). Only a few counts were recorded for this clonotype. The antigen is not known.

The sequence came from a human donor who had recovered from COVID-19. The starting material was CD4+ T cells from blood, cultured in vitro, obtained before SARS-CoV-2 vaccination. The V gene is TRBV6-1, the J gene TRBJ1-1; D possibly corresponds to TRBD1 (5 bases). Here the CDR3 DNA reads TGTGCCAGCACCCGAGGGGATCTGGCGGAAGCTTTCTTT. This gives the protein CASTRGDLAEAFF.